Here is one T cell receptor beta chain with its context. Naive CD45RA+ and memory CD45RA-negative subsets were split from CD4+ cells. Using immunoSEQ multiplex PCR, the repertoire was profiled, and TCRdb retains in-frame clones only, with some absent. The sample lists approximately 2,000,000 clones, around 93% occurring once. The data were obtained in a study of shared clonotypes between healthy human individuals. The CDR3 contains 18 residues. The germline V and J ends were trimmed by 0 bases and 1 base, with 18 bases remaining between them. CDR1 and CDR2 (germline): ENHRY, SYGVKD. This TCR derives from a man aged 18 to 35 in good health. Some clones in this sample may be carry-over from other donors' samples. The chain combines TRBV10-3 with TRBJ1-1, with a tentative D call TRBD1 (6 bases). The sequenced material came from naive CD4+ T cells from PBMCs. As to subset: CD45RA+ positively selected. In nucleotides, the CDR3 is TGTGCCATCAGTGAGTCGTTGGGGGCTGCGGGCGAGAACACTGAAGCTTTCTTT. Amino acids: CAISESLGAAGENTEAFF.